One and the same sample provided the 10 T cell receptor beta chains below, sequenced in a study of cytomegalovirus exposure and HLA in healthy donors. PCR was performed using 60 Vbeta and 13 Jbeta primers. Clones were sequenced by immunoSEQ multiplex PCR, and TCRdb holds only the in-frame ones, with some missing. The table includes approximately 99,000 clones, 55% to 80% detected once. The sample comprised PBMCs. The receptor set was obtained from a man aged 35-49 years in good health and CMV-seronegative.

The chain employs TRBV7-9 and TRBJ1-1; perhaps TRBD1 as D (5 bases). The CDR3 has 13 residues. CDR1 is SEHNR and CDR2 is FQNEAQ in the germline V gene (reference sequence). Trimming took off 4 bases at V and 10 bases at J, with 16 bases between the two ends. The CDR3 spells CASSSPGQEGAFF. In DNA, the CDR3 is TGTGCCAGCAGCTCCCCGGGGCAGGAGGGAGCTTTCTTT.

J is TRBJ1-1 and V is TRBV2, with D possibly matching TRBD1 (5 bases). Between the trimmed V and J ends, which lost 4 bases and 7 bases, there was a span of 10 bases. This CDR3 has 12 amino acids. CDR1 SNHLY and CDR2 FYNNEI come from the germline V gene. CDR3 sequence reads: CASSVGHLEAFF. DNA of the CDR3: TGTGCCAGCAGTGTAGGACATCTTGAAGCTTTCTTT.

The table lists this clone with a few counts. V and J are TRBV7-9 and TRBJ1-1; a weak D match, TRBD1 (6 bases). Germline CDR1 reads SEHNR; CDR2 reads FQNEAQ (reference sequence). Trimming stripped 6 bases from V and 2 bases from J, with 13 bases between. This CDR3 region has 14 residues. CDR3 in DNA: TGTGCCAGCAGGCCCTGGACAGAAAACACTGAAGCTTTCTTT. It codes for CASRPWTENTEAFF.

V usage is TRBV6-6 and J usage is TRBJ2-7; the match to TRBD1 covers 9 bases. The ends lost 6 bases at V and 4 bases at J; junction bases unmatched: 10. This CDR3 has 15 amino acids. Germline CDR1 reads MNHNY; CDR2 reads SVGAGI (reference sequence). Here the CDR3 DNA reads TGTGCCAGCAGCCGCGACAGGGGGAGTCGATACGAGCAGTACTTC. It yields the protein CASSRDRGSRYEQYF.

The chain couples TRBV7-9 to TRBJ2-1; D not resolved. This CDR3 comprises 13 residues. V dropped 5 bases and J dropped 6 bases, with 11 bases sitting between them. CDR1 and CDR2 from the germline V gene are SEHNR and FQNEAQ (reference sequence). CDR3 DNA: TGTGCCAGCAGCCTGACTGCGACCAATGAGCAGTTCTTC. Its protein product is CASSLTATNEQFF.

The V call is TRBV7-9, the J call TRBJ2-1, with no clear D. Germline CDR1 and CDR2: SEHNR and FQNEAQ (reference sequence). The CDR3 has 12 residues. The V end was cut by 1 base, the J end by 6 bases, with 4 bases between. The CDR3 DNA is TGTGCCAGCAGCTTAGATATCAATGAGCAGTTCTTC. Translation gives CASSLDINEQFF.

This sequence joins TRBV2 and TRBJ2-7, with 8 bases lining up with TRBD1. CDR1 is SNHLY, CDR2 FYNNEI, per germline. With 8 bases clipped from V and 1 base from J, the junction kept 16 bases outside the gene matches. The CDR3 runs to 17 residues. The CDR3 bases are TGTGCCAGCGCCTTCGGACAGGGTTCGTGGCTTTCCTACGAGCAGTACTTC. It specifies CASAFGQGSWLSYEQYF.

The V gene is TRBV5-1, the J gene TRBJ2-7; 11 positions agree with TRBD2. Germline V CDR1 and CDR2: SGHRS, YFSETQ. There are 15 residues in the CDR3. After removal of 7 bases from V and 2 bases from J, the junction contained 8 bases not matched to a gene. The CDR3 sequence is CASSDGTSGTYEQYF. DNA for the CDR3: TGCGCCAGCTCCGACGGGACTAGCGGAACCTACGAGCAGTACTTC.

The gene calls are TRBV11-1 and TRBJ2-1; tentatively, D is TRBD2 (6 bases). Germline CDR1 reads SGHAT; CDR2 reads FQDESV (reference sequence). The V and J ends lost 5 bases and 9 bases respectively, with 26 bases between them. This CDR3 spans 17 amino acids. CDR3 loop: CASSPLMGGLSDSEQFF. The CDR3 DNA is TGTGCCAGCAGCCCCCTGATGGGGGGACTCTCCGACTCTGAGCAGTTCTTC. Combining the CDR3 with reference TRBV11-1 and TRBJ2-1 gives the whole variable domain EAEVAQSPRYKITEKSQAVAFWCDPISGHATLYWYRQILGQGPELLVQFQDESVVDDSQLPKDRFSAERLKGVDSTLKIQPAELGDSAMYLCASSPLMGGLSDSEQFFGPGTRLTVL.

This clone has just a few counts. V is TRBV10-3 and J is TRBJ1-4; TRBD1 matches at 7 bases. The junction had 4 bases not matched to a gene; V was cut back by 4 bases and J by 8 bases. Germline V gives CDR1 ENHRY, CDR2 SYGVKD. CDR3 length equals 13 residues. The CDR3 sequence is CAISGRGDEKLFF. Here the CDR3 DNA reads TGTGCCATCAGTGGCAGGGGGGACGAAAAACTGTTTTTT.